This record covers a single T cell receptor beta chain. This clonotype was counted only a few times. Its cognate antigen has yet to be identified. Qualities for individual bases were not recorded, and no much larger clone is one base off. Unmatched junction bases come to 6, with V trimmed by 4 bases and J by 6 bases. According to the germline V gene, CDR1 reads MGHDK and CDR2 reads SYGVNS. Its CDR3 holds 13 amino acids, cysteine through phenylalanine. Only the CDR3 portion is preserved as DNA: 39 bases, with reading frame beginning at the first base. The data originate from a study of response to subunit inactivated influenza vaccine (dated by TCRdb to the late 2010s). Regarding the study in general: To follow how T cells responded to a trivalent subunit inactivated influenza vaccine, the researchers relied on deep quantitative profiling of the T cell receptor repertoire.

Beyond this particular receptor, the publication reports: According to the authors, only a limited number of new T cells may be recruited by each seasonal influenza vaccination.

To prepare the library, RT-PCR was applied. The reads were generated on an Illumina HiSeq 2500. Starting from the raw public reads, TCRdb applied fastp trimming at Q25, assembled clones with MiXCR and retained in-frame beta chains. Each record represents a unique CDR3 protein, reported with the most common genes and DNA among its rows. The table for this sample lists about 650,000 distinct CDR3 sequences; approximately 14% of them were counted only once. The ten biggest clones cover 9.5% to 13% of the sample. This sequence uses TRBV25-1 and TRBJ2-7; 7 nucleotides in the junction match TRBD1. This sequence originates from a man aged 45-65 years who received an inactivated influenza vaccine. Donor details come from another sample of the same person, matched by shared clones. Sequenced material: PBMCs from blood, taken approximately 13 days after vaccination. The CDR3 reads CASSATTGSEQYF. The DNA sequence is TGTGCCAGCAGTGCAACGACAGGGTCCGAGCAGTACTTC.